This TCR beta chain was recorded in a study of blood T cell repertoires in COVID-19 (dated by TCRdb to 2018 to 2020). For the study in its entirety: Collaborator samples came from the United States, Italy and Spain and covered acute and convalescent phases of COVID-19. The dataset comprised deeply sampled blood TCRbeta repertoires from subjects exposed to, actively infected with, or recovered from COVID-19. Nearly every sample came with metadata listing a de-identified subject ID, COVID-19 status, age in years and sex. A freely available public database, intended as a resource for researchers studying the immune response to SARS-CoV-2, is where the repertoires were released. Where available, HLA class I and class II types were taken from metadata supplied by the sample provider and were not determined by assay-based typing. The material from the prospective study consisted of cDNA or gDNA derived from T cells, B-cell-depleted T cells, or PBMCs. The samples were drawn from two sources: the first 160 participants of the ongoing ImmuneRACE study, and about 1,300 subjects contributed by 6 global collaborators.

Samples from volunteer blood donors who had recovered from COVID-19 were contributed by a second Seattle source. The collaborating institutions used their own protocols to collect whole blood in K2EDTA tubes. For TCRbeta analysis, collaborators shipped samples in one of three forms: frozen whole blood, isolated PBMCs, or DNA extracted from either of those sample types. Remarks on this clone: Its cognate antigen has yet to be identified. One base away there is no much larger clone; base qualities are not given.

The immunoSEQ Assay, a bias-controlled multiplex PCR, was used to amplify TCRbeta CDR3 regions from genomic DNA. As for the original processing: The number of nucleated cells in each sample was estimated from the amplification of reference gene primers within the assay. Sequence reads were collapsed and filtered to measure the absolute abundance of every unique TCRbeta CDR3 rearrangement. For each sample, productive Simpson clonality was calculated as the square root of Simpson's diversity index over productive rearrangements. This is the immuneACCESS table as TCRdb keeps it, with only in-frame sequences that have V and J called. A part of the clones is gone; compared with another copy, unresolved V genes explain less than half, and the rest is unexplained. V and J calls and clone size follow that table, whereas D and trimming were derived from the DNA. The sample table contains about 210,000 clones; only one count was recorded for just under 90% of them. The ten largest clones represent approximately 6% of the sample.

The germline V gene specifies SNHLY as CDR1 and FYNNEI as CDR2. The CDR3 contains 14 residues, cysteine and phenylalanine counted. Only the CDR3 part of the read is kept: 42 bases, read in frame from the first base. Ends trimmed: V by 6 bases, J by 4 bases; bases unmatched to a gene: 6. Beyond this particular receptor, the publication reports: The amount of clinical and demographic metadata varied by source and participant and was provided uncurated.

The rearranged segments are TRBV2 and TRBJ1-5, with TRBD1 identical over 7 junction bases. The clonotype was recovered from a man aged 55 to 70 who had recovered from COVID-19. Sequenced: peripheral blood. CDR3 protein: CASSRTGENQPQHF. Read as DNA, the sequence is TGTGCCAGCAGCCGGACAGGCGAGAATCAGCCCCAGCATTTT. This CDR3, with the reference TRBV2 and TRBJ1-5 proteins standing in past its ends, gives the full variable domain EPEVTQTPSHQVTQMGQEVILRCVPISNHLYFYWYRQILGQKVEFLVSFYNNEISEKSEIFDDQFSVERPDGSNFTLKIRSTKLEDSAMYFCASSRTGENQPQHFGDGTRLSIL.